This T cell receptor (beta chain) is drawn from a study of cytomegalovirus exposure and HLA in healthy donors. The PCR was carried out with 60 Vbeta primers and 13 Jbeta primers. Clones were sequenced by immunoSEQ multiplex PCR, and TCRdb holds only the in-frame ones, with some missing. The table includes 150,000 to 170,000 clones, around 82% detected once. The CDR3 covers 14 residues. CDR1 is MDHEN and CDR2 is SYDVKM in the germline V gene. Deletions cut 8 bases from V and 2 bases from J, with 13 bases between. The sample taken for sequencing was PBMCs. This TCR was sampled from a woman aged 40 to 50 in good health and CMV-seropositive. V and J are TRBV28 and TRBJ1-5; no clear D gene. CDR3 in amino acids: CASVKQMGNQPQHF. The DNA for the CDR3 is TGTGCCAGCGTGAAGCAAATGGGCAATCAGCCCCAGCATTTT.